Shown below are 29 T cell receptor beta chains from a single sample sequenced in a study of blood T cell repertoires in COVID-19. The method was immunoSEQ multiplex PCR; TCRdb's version includes in-frame clones alone and lacks a portion of them. Here the sample spans just under 150,000 clones, approximately 89% being singletons. The sequenced sample consisted of peripheral blood. Source of these receptors: a human donor in a cohort sampled during active COVID-19.

The chain recombines TRBV3-1 (or the pseudogene TRBV3-2) with TRBJ1-1; D is unclear. Germline CDR1 and CDR2: LGHDT and YNNKEL (reference sequence). The CDR3 consists of 12 residues. The V end lost 1 base, the J end lost 9 bases, and 9 bases lay between the germline ends. CDR3 nucleotide sequence: TGTGCCAGCAGCCAAGGCGCGGAAAAAGCTTTCTTT. Its translation: CASSQGAEKAFF.

V gene TRBV28 combines with J gene TRBJ2-4; TRBD1 matches 7 bases. V was pared by 6 bases and J by 1 base, with 9 bases of the junction left unmatched. The CDR3 is made up of 16 amino acids. CDR1 is MDHEN, CDR2 SYDVKM, per germline. CDR3 coding DNA: TGTGCCAGCAGCAAACAAACAGGGGTGGCCAAAAACATTCAGTACTTC. Translating gives CASSKQTGVAKNIQYF.

V is TRBV6-6 and J is TRBJ2-5; 8 bases align to TRBD1. The V and J ends lost 4 bases and 0 bases, in that order; junction bases with no gene match: 4. CDR3 length: 15 amino acids. Per germline, CDR1 MNHNY and CDR2 SVGAGI (reference sequence). As DNA, the CDR3 is TGTGCCAGCAGTTTCGACAGGGGCTACCAAGAGACCCAGTACTTC. It specifies CASSFDRGYQETQYF.

The chain is built from TRBV29-1 and TRBJ2-3; tentatively, D is TRBD2 (6 bases). V shed 3 bases and J shed 4 bases, with 8 bases lying between them. Germline CDR1 reads SQVTM; CDR2 reads ANQGSEA. The CDR3 sequence is 12 residues long. Here the CDR3 reads CSVDGGSDTQYF. In DNA, the CDR3 is TGCAGCGTTGACGGGGGTTCAGATACGCAGTATTTT.

CDR3 in amino acids: CASSFGRGGYEQYF. Here the CDR3 DNA reads TGTGCCAGCAGCTTCGGGCGGGGGGGCTACGAGCAGTACTTC. The chain has TRBV7-8 and TRBJ2-7; 9 nucleotides match TRBD2. The junction had 3 bases not matched to a gene; V was cut back by 3 bases and J by 3 bases. CDR3 length equals 14 residues. CDR1 is SGHVS, CDR2 FQNEAQ, per germline.

In DNA, the CDR3 is TGTGCCAGTAGTATCCGGGACAGCCATGAAGCTTTCTTT. Residues: CASSIRDSHEAFF. The V gene is TRBV19, the J gene TRBJ1-1; 7 bases fit TRBD1. This CDR3 region has 13 residues. J lost 7 bases, V lost 3 bases, and 5 bases had no gene match. Germline V CDR1 and CDR2: LNHDA, SQIVND (reference sequence). Together with reference TRBV19 and TRBJ1-1, the CDR3 gives the full variable domain: DGGITQSPKYLFRKEGQNVTLSCEQNLNHDAMYWYRQDPGQGLRLIYYSQIVNDFQKGDIAEGYSVSREKKESFPLTVTSAQKNPTAFYLCASSIRDSHEAFFGQGTRLTVV.

DNA for the CDR3: TGTGCCACTAGCCCCGTGGACACTGAAGCTTTCTTT. Its translation: CATSPVDTEAFF. The chain has TRBV10-3 and TRBJ1-1; D not certain. CDR3 size: 12 residues. Trimming pared 10 bases from V and 3 bases from J, leaving 12 bases between. The germline CDR1 and CDR2 sequences are ENHRY and SYGVKD.

The chain couples TRBV29-1 to TRBJ2-5, with TRBD1 matching over 7 bases. Germline V gene sequence: CDR1 SQVTM, CDR2 ANQGSEA. This CDR3 contains 12 residues. Trimming cost V 8 bases and J 7 bases; bases outside gene matches: 10. CDR3 nucleotides: TGCAGCCTACGGACAGGCGAATCGACCCAGTACTTC. Translating it yields CSLRTGESTQYF.

This clone was seen ten or more times. This chain uses TRBV5-4 with TRBJ1-2, with D possibly TRBD1 on 5 matching bases. CDR1 is SGHNT, CDR2 YYREEE, per germline (reference sequence). This CDR3 spans 14 amino acids. V was trimmed by 4 bases and J by 5 bases, leaving 15 bases between them. CDR3 nucleotide sequence: TGTGCCAGCAGCCGTGAGACAGCAGCTTATGGCTACACCTTC. Its translation is CASSRETAAYGYTF.

The rearrangement links TRBV6-5 to TRBJ1-2, with TRBD1 matching over 9 bases. This CDR3 region has 15 residues. The V gene's germline CDR1 is MNHEY and CDR2 SVGAGI. V shed 5 bases, J shed 4 bases, and the junction held 8 bases outside the gene matches. This chain's CDR3 is CASSQTGGSVYGYTF. The CDR3 region has the DNA TGTGCCAGCAGTCAAACAGGGGGCTCTGTCTATGGCTACACCTTC.

The chain couples TRBV11-2 to TRBJ2-1; maybe TRBD2 (5 bases). V shed 0 bases and J shed 9 bases, with 18 bases lying between them. The length of the CDR3 is 16 residues. Germline values: CDR1 SGHAT, CDR2 FQNNGV. DNA for the CDR3: TGTGCCAGCAGCTTAGATCTGGGAGCGGCTTCGGGTGAGCAGTTCTTC. The encoded protein is CASSLDLGAASGEQFF.

The chain carries TRBV4-1 and TRBJ2-2, with D possibly TRBD1 on 5 matching bases. This CDR3 region has 16 residues. Trimming removed 0 bases from V and 5 bases from J, with 13 bases in between. Germline assignment: CDR1 MGHRA and CDR2 YSYEKL. The CDR3 DNA is TGCGCCAGCAGCCAAGAACTGGGGCGGAAAACCGGGGAGCTGTTTTTT. Amino acid sequence: CASSQELGRKTGELFF.

This chain connects TRBV20-1 to TRBJ1-2; no clear D gene. Germline V gene lookup returns CDR1 DFQATT and CDR2 SNEGSKA (reference sequence). The length of the CDR3 is 11 residues. Trimming took off 3 bases at V and 4 bases at J, with 6 bases between the two ends. The CDR3 loop reads CSASFGYGYTF. In DNA, the CDR3 is TGCAGTGCTAGTTTCGGCTATGGCTACACCTTC.

This clone was found once. The rearrangement uses TRBV2 and TRBJ1-6; D remains unclear. CDR3 size: 12 residues. Per the germline V gene, CDR1 is SNHLY and CDR2 is FYNNEI. V dropped 4 bases and J dropped 13 bases, with 11 bases sitting between them. Written as DNA, the CDR3 is TGTGCCAGCAGTGGAGAGGAGCCCCCCCTCCACTTT. Its translation is CASSGEEPPLHF. The full variable domain, in which reference TRBV2 and TRBJ1-6 provide the parts outside the CDR3, is EPEVTQTPSHQVTQMGQEVILRCVPISNHLYFYWYRQILGQKVEFLVSFYNNEISEKSEIFDDQFSVERPDGSNFTLKIRSTKLEDSAMYFCASSGEEPPLHFGNGTRLTVT.

J is TRBJ2-5 and V is TRBV7-8; 8 nucleotides line up with TRBD2. Trimming cost V 4 bases and J 5 bases; bases outside gene matches: 9. The V gene's germline CDR1 is SGHVS and CDR2 FQNEAQ. The CDR3 has 15 residues. The CDR3 protein is CASSSGGGFRETQYF. The CDR3 bases are TGTGCCAGCAGCTCGGGAGGGGGTTTTCGGGAGACCCAGTACTTC.

This clone showed up just a few times. This rearrangement joins TRBV7-3 to TRBJ1-6; D is perhaps TRBD1 (5 bases). V gave up 1 base and J gave up 9 bases, with 13 bases separating them. CDR3 length: 15 amino acids. Germline CDR1 and CDR2: SGHTA and FQGTGA. The CDR3 protein is CASSLKGGDGSPLHF. CDR3 DNA: TGTGCCAGCAGCTTAAAGGGAGGGGATGGTTCACCCCTCCACTTT.

The chain combines TRBV5-1 with TRBJ2-1; 7 bases map to TRBD1. There are 15 residues in the CDR3. With 0 bases clipped from V and 5 bases from J, the junction kept 5 bases outside the gene matches. Germline lookup yields CDR1 SGHRS and CDR2 YFSETQ. For the CDR3, the DNA is TGCGCCAGCAGCTTGGAAGGGGGCATCAACAATGAGCAGTTCTTC. The encoded protein is CASSLEGGINNEQFF.

The DNA of the CDR3 is TGCGCCAGCAGCTCGGGACTAGTAACCGGGGAGCTGTTTTTT. It encodes CASSSGLVTGELFF. The V and J genes are TRBV5-1 and TRBJ2-2, with TRBD2 matching 8 bases. The CDR3 is 14 residues long. Germline-derived CDR1 and CDR2 are SGHRS and YFSETQ. V dropped 3 bases and J dropped 5; count of bases not matched to a gene: 3. The complete variable domain, with remaining parts taken from reference TRBV5-1 and TRBJ2-2, reads KAGVTQTPRYLIKTRGQQVTLSCSPISGHRSVSWYQQTPGQGLQFLFEYFSETQRNKGNFPGRFSGRQFSNSRSEMNVSTLELGDSALYLCASSSGLVTGELFFGEGSRLTVL.

The chain is built from TRBV6-1 and TRBJ2-2; TRBD2 matches 7 bases. CDR3 length: 16 residues. V shed 4 bases and J 1 base; nucleotides not matched to a gene: 6. Germline V gene data show CDR1 as MNHNS and CDR2 as SASEGT. CDR3 sequence (DNA): TGTGCCAGCAGTGGACTCCAGCGGGGGAACACCGGGGAGCTGTTTTTT. Translated, it gives CASSGLQRGNTGELFF.

V gene TRBV9 combines with J gene TRBJ2-7; TRBD1 agrees at 7 bases. This CDR3 has 14 residues. V lost 3 bases and J lost 5; bases outside the gene matches: 8. Germline V gene lookup returns CDR1 SGDLS and CDR2 YYNGEE. CDR3 in amino acids: CASSAEGGINEQYF. In DNA form, the CDR3 reads TGTGCCAGCAGCGCGGAAGGGGGCATCAACGAGCAGTACTTC.

This clone was detected once. The chain employs TRBV3-1 (or the pseudogene TRBV3-2) and TRBJ1-2; D remains unclear. Trimming shortened V by 4 bases and J by 6 bases, and 12 bases separated the two germline ends. Germline-derived CDR1 and CDR2 are LGHDT and YNNKEL (reference sequence). The CDR3 consists of 13 residues. CDR3 DNA sequence: TGTGCCAGCAGCCCCCCTCTATTCGATGGCTACACCTTC. This codes for CASSPPLFDGYTF.

The chain is built from TRBV6-5 and TRBJ1-1, with TRBD1 as a possible D gene (5 bases). Germline V gene data show CDR1 as MNHEY and CDR2 as SVGAGI. This CDR3 has 13 residues. With 6 bases removed from V and 1 base from J, the gap between germline ends came to 9 bases. In DNA, the CDR3 is TGTGCCAGCAGCGGGGGTGGGAACACTGAAGCTTTCTTT. It codes for CASSGGGNTEAFF.

The V call is TRBV3-1 (or the pseudogene TRBV3-2), the J call TRBJ2-2; possible D gene TRBD1, 6 bases. Germline CDR1 reads LGHDT; CDR2 reads YNNKEL (reference sequence). The V end was cut by 4 bases, the J end by 5 bases, with 14 bases between. The CDR3 is 15 residues long. The CDR3 loop reads CASSPGASVTGELFF. The CDR3 coding sequence is TGTGCCAGCAGCCCAGGGGCGAGCGTTACCGGGGAGCTGTTTTTT.

The chain links TRBV5-6 to TRBJ1-1, with no clear D. Germline V gene data show CDR1 as SGHDT and CDR2 as YYEEEE. V was trimmed by 6 bases and J by 8 bases, leaving 14 bases between them. The CDR3 totals 12 residues. Here the CDR3 reads CASISFTAEAFF. The CDR3 DNA follows: TGTGCCAGCATCTCCTTCACAGCCGAAGCTTTCTTT.

DNA of the CDR3: TGTGCCAGCTCACACCCTAGCGGAGCGAACACCGGGGAGCTGTTTTTT. Its translation is CASSHPSGANTGELFF. The chain is built from TRBV18 and TRBJ2-2; TRBD2 aligns across 7 bases. V shed 4 bases and J 0 bases; nucleotides not matched to a gene: 5. Germline V gene data show CDR1 as KGHSH and CDR2 as LQKENI. The CDR3 is 16 residues long. Variable domain in full (rest from reference TRBV18 and TRBJ2-2): NAGVMQNPRHLVRRRGQEARLRCSPMKGHSHVYWYRQLPEEGLKFMVYLQKENIIDESGMPKERFSAEFPKEGPSILRIQQVVRGDSAAYFCASSHPSGANTGELFFGEGSRLTVL.

The gene calls are TRBV7-2 and TRBJ2-3; 16 positions match TRBD2. Per the germline V gene, CDR1 is SGHTA and CDR2 is FQGNSA. This CDR3 has 17 amino acids. With V trimmed by 0 bases and J by 5 bases, 2 bases remained unmatched. CDR3 DNA: TGTGCCAGCAGCTTAGCGGGACTAGCGGGGGGGCAAGATACGCAGTATTTT. Translation: CASSLAGLAGGQDTQYF.

The genes are TRBV7-3 and TRBJ2-1, with D unresolved. Germline V gene lookup returns CDR1 SGHTA and CDR2 FQGTGA. Trimming took off 4 bases at V and 3 bases at J, with 13 bases between the two ends. The CDR3 is 15 amino acids. DNA for the CDR3: TGTGCCAGCAGCTCCCACGGCGGTTTCTACAATGAGCAGTTCTTC. Translation: CASSSHGGFYNEQFF.

The chain recombines TRBV11-2 with TRBJ2-5; D unresolved. The CDR3 spans 12 residues. Per the germline V gene, CDR1 is SGHAT and CDR2 is FQNNGV. Trimming removed 3 bases at V and 13 bases at J, with 15 bases between. CDR3: CASSFNLHPGYF. The CDR3 region has the DNA TGTGCCAGCAGCTTCAACCTTCACCCGGGGTACTTC.

This chain uses TRBV7-8 with TRBJ1-1, with no clear D. Germline loops: CDR1 SGHVS, CDR2 FQNEAQ. The CDR3 runs 14 residues. With 4 bases removed from V and 1 base from J, the gap between germline ends came to 10 bases. The CDR3 here is CASSSFRGNTEAFF. The CDR3 nucleotides read TGTGCCAGCAGCTCCTTTAGAGGGAACACTGAAGCTTTCTTT.